This is a list of T cell receptor beta chains from one sample in a study of T-cell reconstitution after alpha-beta-depleted transplantation in children. TCRdb itself ran the PCR reads through MiXCR, one entry per CDR3 protein. The data hold about 980,000 distinct CDR3 sequences, with 25% to 35% observed a single time. Material: PBMCs, mostly from graft donor cells, obtained 360 days after TCRalphabeta/CD19-depleted stem cell transplant. All receptors derive from a boy less than two years old who had a stem cell transplant for SCID, so the T cells may come from the graft donor. Each CDR3 is given with its conserved first and last residue. The D gene is left open where the match is weak. Not every row has a clone size; where given, it reads once, few, many or a size class.

d_gene	abundance	len	v_gene	j_gene	CDR3nt	CDR3aa
TRBD1	few	14	TRBV6-1	TRBJ1-2	TGTGCCACCTCAGGGGGTCTGTGGGGCTATGGCTACACCTTC	CATSGGLWGYGYTF
.	.	14	TRBV6-5	TRBJ1-1	TGTGCCAGCGGTTACGCCGGAATGAACACTGAAGCTTTCTTT	CASGYAGMNTEAFF
.	.	13	TRBV4-2	TRBJ2-7	TGTGCCAGCAGCCAATTTTTAAAGGTCGAGCAGTACTTC	CASSQFLKVEQYF
.	few	13	TRBV28	TRBJ2-5	TGTGCCAGCAGAGAACAGGGTCAAGAGACCCAGTACTTC	CASREQGQETQYF
TRBD1	once	19	TRBV7-2	TRBJ1-1	TGTGCCAGCAGCTTAGCGCCAGCTATTCCCGGGACAGCGAACACTGAAGCTTTCTTT	CASSLAPAIPGTANTEAFF
.	many	13	TRBV12-3/TRBV12-4	TRBJ2-2	TGTGCCAGCAGCTGGGTCGACACCGGGGAGCTGTTTTTT	CASSWVDTGELFF
.	.	11	TRBV30	TRBJ2-7	TGTGCCTGGAGTGGGGCCTACGAGCAGTACTTC	CAWSGAYEQYF
.	.	13	TRBV20-1	TRBJ1-2	TGCAGTGCTAGCATTTCCCGGAGCTATGGCTACACCTTC	CSASISRSYGYTF
TRBD1	.	17	TRBV6-4	TRBJ1-4	TGTGCCAGCAGTGGACTCGCAGGGGGCGGAACTAATGAAAAACTGTTTTTT	CASSGLAGGGTNEKLFF
.	.	15	TRBV5-1	TRBJ1-1	TGCGCCAGCAGCTTCCAACAGGGCGGCGACACTGAAGCTTTCTTT	CASSFQQGGDTEAFF
.	.	13	TRBV7-2	TRBJ1-1	TGTGCCAGCAGCCGTGCAGGGTACACTGAAGCTTTCTTT	CASSRAGYTEAFF
.	.	10	TRBV20-1	TRBJ2-1	TGCAGTGCCGTCGGTAATGAGCAGTTCTTC	CSAVGNEQFF
.	.	16	TRBV9	TRBJ2-7	TGTGCCAGCAGCGAAAACGGACTGACGTTCTCCTACGAGCAGTACTTC	CASSENGLTFSYEQYF
.	.	17	TRBV4-1	TRBJ2-1	TGCGCCAGCAGCAGGCTCAGGGGATTAAGCTCCTACAATGAGCAGTTCTTC	CASSRLRGLSSYNEQFF
TRBD2	.	15	TRBV10-3	TRBJ2-1	TGTGCCATCAGTCGGACTAGCCTCAAGAACAATGAGCAGTTCTTC	CAISRTSLKNNEQFF
.	many	13	TRBV5-1	TRBJ1-1	TGTGCCAGCAGTTACACAGGGAACACTGAAGCTTTCTTT	CASSYTGNTEAFF
.	many	15	TRBV11-2	TRBJ2-7	TGTGCCAGCAGCTTATCCAGGACGGCTACCTACGAGCAGTACTTC	CASSLSRTATYEQYF
TRBD1	.	15	TRBV11-2	TRBJ2-1	TGTGCCAGCAGCTCACAGGGGCTGGGGGACAATGAGCAGTTCTTC	CASSSQGLGDNEQFF
.	.	15	TRBV4-1	TRBJ1-2	TGCGCCAGCAGCCAGGATGGCGGGACCTACTATGGCTACACCTTC	CASSQDGGTYYGYTF
.	.	14	TRBV12-3/TRBV12-4	TRBJ1-2	TGTGCCAGCACTCCCGGGGCTCATCACTATGGCTACACCTTC	CASTPGAHHYGYTF
.	.	16	TRBV29-1	TRBJ2-5	TGCAGCGTTGGTCAACAGGGAAGGATGTCAAGGGAGACCCAGTACTTC	CSVGQQGRMSRETQYF
TRBD2	many	14	TRBV6-5	TRBJ2-1	TGTGCCAGCAGTTCCTTCGGACTAGCGGGGGGCCAGTTCTTC	CASSSFGLAGGQFF
.	.	20	TRBV2	TRBJ2-7	TGTGCCAGCAGGTCGTCGTTAGGCCCCGTAGGGCCCAAGGCACCCTACGAGCAGTACTTC	CASRSSLGPVGPKAPYEQYF
TRBD2	.	17	TRBV4-1	TRBJ2-5	TGCGCCAGCAGCCAAGAGGGTAGCGGGGTGCCTCAAGAGACCCAGTACTTC	CASSQEGSGVPQETQYF
TRBD1	.	17	TRBV7-3	TRBJ2-7	TGTGCCAGCAGCTTAACCGCAGGACAGGGGACATCCCACGAGCAGTACTTC	CASSLTAGQGTSHEQYF
.	.	16	TRBV5-5	TRBJ1-1	TGTGCCAGCAGCTTCCCCTCACAGATTCCGGACACTGAAGCTTTCTTT	CASSFPSQIPDTEAFF
TRBD1	.	17	TRBV5-1	TRBJ2-2	TGCGCCAGCAGCGCCGGGACAGGGTTGGTTTTCACCGGGGAGCTGTTTTTT	CASSAGTGLVFTGELFF
TRBD2	few	17	TRBV24-1	TRBJ2-3	TGTGCCACCAGTGATCCTGGACTAGCGGGGGACCTAGATACGCAGTATTTT	CATSDPGLAGDLDTQYF
TRBD2	few	16	TRBV5-1	TRBJ2-1	TGCGCCACCCGCAATAGCGGGGGGCTACCTTACAATGAGCAGTTCTTC	CATRNSGGLPYNEQFF
.	few	13	TRBV6-1	TRBJ1-2	TGTGCCAGCAGCCGACACTCAGGGGACGGCTACACCTTC	CASSRHSGDGYTF
.	.	15	TRBV5-1	TRBJ2-6	TGCGCCAGCAACACGGGGGCCCCTGGGGCCAACGTCCTGACTTTC	CASNTGAPGANVLTF
.	few	15	TRBV5-6	TRBJ2-7	TGTGCCAGCAGCTTGAAGGCAGGAATACCCTACGAGCAGTACTTC	CASSLKAGIPYEQYF
.	few	14	TRBV12-3/TRBV12-4	TRBJ2-1	TGTGCCAGCACCTGGGGCAGTCCAAACAATGAGCAGTTCTTC	CASTWGSPNNEQFF
.	.	17	TRBV7-9	TRBJ1-1	TGTGCCAGCAGCTTAGAAAGGGGCAGGGACCTGAACACTGAAGCTTTCTTT	CASSLERGRDLNTEAFF
.	few	14	TRBV28	TRBJ2-7	TGTGCCAGCAGTTTGGCAGGGGATTATCACGAGCAGTACTTC	CASSLAGDYHEQYF
TRBD1	.	17	TRBV5-1	TRBJ2-6	TGCGCCAGCAGCCCAAAGCTGACAGGGAGCGGGGCCAACGTCCTGACTTTC	CASSPKLTGSGANVLTF
TRBD2	.	16	TRBV4-1	TRBJ2-7	TGCGCCAGCAGCCAAGATCCCAGCGGGATCTCCTACGAGCAGTACTTC	CASSQDPSGISYEQYF
.	many	16	TRBV24-1	TRBJ2-7	TGTGCCACCAGTGATAGAAGGAGGACAGTCATACCCAAGCAGTACTTC	CATSDRRRTVIPKQYF
TRBD2	few	17	TRBV4-2	TRBJ2-3	TGTGCCAGCAGCCTCCACCCGGGGCTAGCGGGCACAGATACGCAGTATTTT	CASSLHPGLAGTDTQYF
.	.	16	TRBV4-2	TRBJ1-2	TGTGCCAGCAGCCAAGAGGGGGGCAGGGGCTTATATGGCTACACCTTC	CASSQEGGRGLYGYTF
.	.	14	TRBV12-3/TRBV12-4	TRBJ2-1	TGTGCCAGCAGACTGACAGTTTCCTACAATGAGCAGTTCTTC	CASRLTVSYNEQFF
.	few	14	TRBV7-2	TRBJ1-1	TGTGCCAGCAGCTCCCCCCTTTTAGGCTCTGAAGCTTTCTTT	CASSSPLLGSEAFF
.	few	17	TRBV12-3/TRBV12-4	TRBJ1-4	TGTGCCAGCAGTCCCCAGATCGGTTTGTCAACTAATGAAAAACTGTTTTTT	CASSPQIGLSTNEKLFF
TRBD1	.	15	TRBV6-1	TRBJ1-5	TGTGCCAGCAGGCGGGACAGGGGGCCGAATCAGCCCCAGCATTTT	CASRRDRGPNQPQHF
.	few	11	TRBV24-1	TRBJ1-2	TGTGCCACCAGTGATTCCTTGGGCTACACCTTC	CATSDSLGYTF
.	.	15	TRBV12-3/TRBV12-4	TRBJ2-7	TGTGCCAGCAGTTTTCATCGACGGGCCGCCTACGAGCAGTACTTC	CASSFHRRAAYEQYF
.	few	14	TRBV5-1	TRBJ2-1	TGCGCCAGCAGCTTTGGGCCGTTGGTCAATGAGCAGTTCTTC	CASSFGPLVNEQFF
TRBD1	.	14	TRBV11-2	TRBJ2-5	TGTGCCAGCAGCCCTGGGGACAGCCAAGAGACCCAGTACTTC	CASSPGDSQETQYF
.	.	16	TRBV5-1	TRBJ2-7	TGCGCCAGCAGCTTGCCCAAGTACGGGGGCTCCCACGAGCAGTACTTC	CASSLPKYGGSHEQYF
TRBD1	.	14	TRBV7-8	TRBJ2-7	TGTGCCAGCAGCCGAAGACAGGGGTACTACGAGCAGTACTTC	CASSRRQGYYEQYF
.	.	19	TRBV4-1	TRBJ2-3	TGCGCCAGCAGCCAAGATAGACTGACCGGGACGGTGGCCACAGATACGCAGTATTTT	CASSQDRLTGTVATDTQYF
TRBD2	.	16	TRBV5-1	TRBJ2-7	TGCGCCAGCAGCTTGGCCTCGGGGGGAAAAGTCAACGAGCAGTACTTC	CASSLASGGKVNEQYF
.	.	15	TRBV28	TRBJ2-3	TGTGCCAGCAGTTTTGTCCAGATATCCACAGATACGCAGTATTTT	CASSFVQISTDTQYF
TRBD1	.	15	TRBV20-1	TRBJ1-2	TGCAGTGCTAGAGATCGGACAGGACACCTCTATGGCTACACCTTC	CSARDRTGHLYGYTF
TRBD1	.	13	TRBV12-3/TRBV12-4	TRBJ1-1	TGTGTCAGCAGGGGGTCGATGAACACTGAAGCTTTCTTT	CVSRGSMNTEAFF